The sequence of this TCR beta chain was determined in a study of OX40 agonist ivuxolimab in advanced cancers. Study information: The study enrolled dose-escalation patients with hepatocellular carcinoma, melanoma, renal cell or head and neck cancer. At 82.7% male, the cohort had a mean age of about 60 years, ranging from 23 to 79. General study results and limits: Patients who responded partially at 0.1-3.0 mg/kg showed clonal expansion ranking among the lowest.

The CDR3 totals 15 residues. Germline CDR1 reads ENHRY; CDR2 reads SYGVKD. V dropped 6 bases and J dropped 0 bases, with 12 bases sitting between them. Sequenced by immunoSEQ multiplex PCR; TCRdb stores in-frame clones only, minus some. Here the sample spans 35,000 to 40,000 clones, 65% to 80% being singletons. This clone has a single count. Its antigen is unknown. This receptor was taken from an adult with an advanced solid tumor such as melanoma, head and neck, liver or kidney cancer. J is TRBJ1-5 and V is TRBV10-3; TRBD1 might be the D (6 bases). Material: CD4+ or CD8+ T cells sorted from blood, obtained in a trial of the OX40 agonist ivuxolimab. The CDR3, as DNA: TGTGCCATCAGCCAGGGGACAAATAGCAATCAGCCCCAGCATTTT. As protein: CAISQGTNSNQPQHF.